This paragraph reports one T cell receptor (beta chain). This CDR3 is built from 18 residues. V gave up 3 bases and J gave up 0 bases, with 18 bases separating them. CDR1 and CDR2 (germline): LNHDA, SQIVND (reference sequence). The sample comes from a study of T cell changes during pregnancy in multiple sclerosis. Profiled with immunoSEQ multiplex PCR; TCRdb holds only in-frame clones, not every one. Here the sample spans approximately 100,000 clones, 85% to 95% being singletons. Sequenced here: peripheral blood, sampled in the first trimester of pregnancy. The chain recombines TRBV19 with TRBJ1-3; D not certain. The source of this sequence is a female donor with multiple sclerosis, enrolled in a pregnancy study. This CDR3 is CASSITRGSKLSGNTIYF. The CDR3 nucleotides read TGTGCCAGTAGTATTACCCGGGGTTCTAAACTCTCTGGAAACACCATATATTTT.